Below are 15 T cell receptor beta chains sequenced from a single sample in a study of blood T cell repertoires in COVID-19. Produced via immunoSEQ multiplex PCR; TCRdb's table is partial and in-frame only. In the table there are about 190,000 clones, 78% of which are singletons. Sequencing input: peripheral blood. Receptors originate from a woman older than 75 with active or convalescent COVID-19.

V gene TRBV3-1 (or the pseudogene TRBV3-2) combines with J gene TRBJ1-1; 8 bases are a match to TRBD1. Germline CDR1 reads LGHDT; CDR2 reads YNNKEL (reference sequence). This CDR3 comprises 20 residues. V lost 0 bases, J lost 1 base, and 16 bases stayed unmatched. The CDR3 region has the DNA TGTGCCAGCAGCCAAGATCCAGGGGGCACCTCCCCTCCCCCGAACACTGAAGCTTTCTTT. It encodes CASSQDPGGTSPPPNTEAFF.

The CDR3 DNA reads as TGTGCCAGCAGCGCCCTAGCGGGACAGGGGATCGGCTACACCTTC. Protein: CASSALAGQGIGYTF. The rearrangement joins TRBV2 to TRBJ1-2, with 10 bases fitting TRBD1. V gave up 6 bases and J gave up 8 bases; unmatched junction bases: 12. Germline CDR1 and CDR2: SNHLY and FYNNEI. The CDR3 is made up of 15 amino acids.

This clone was seen only a few times. This chain joins TRBV12-3 or TRBV12-4 and TRBJ2-7, with D perhaps TRBD1 (6 bases). The V gene lost 4 bases and the J gene lost 7 bases, with 14 bases spanning the gap. The CDR3 totals 13 residues. The CDR3 sequence: CASSSTGSWEQYF. CDR3 coding DNA: TGTGCCAGCAGTTCTACAGGGTCATGGGAGCAGTACTTC.

The chain uses TRBV5-4 and TRBJ1-3; TRBD1 is a possible D gene (5 bases). The CDR3 contains 15 residues. Trimming left V 4 bases short and J 4 bases short, with 15 bases between. In germline, CDR1 is SGHNT, CDR2 YYREEE (reference sequence). This CDR3 is CASSPSGRSGNTIYF. In DNA, the CDR3 is TGTGCCAGCAGCCCTTCAGGGAGGTCCGGAAACACCATATATTTT. Drawing the rest from reference TRBV5-4 and TRBJ1-3, the complete variable domain is ETGVTQSPTHLIKTRGQQVTLRCSSQSGHNTVSWYQQALGQGPQFIFQYYREEENGRGNFPPRFSGLQFPNYSSELNVNALELDDSALYLCASSPSGRSGNTIYFGEGSWLTVV.

The CDR3 DNA is TGTGCCAGCAGACGCGGACAGGGGCGACAAGAGACCCAGTACTTC. This sequence encodes CASRRGQGRQETQYF. The J gene is TRBJ2-5, the V gene TRBV28, with TRBD1 matching 9 bases. The V gene end was trimmed by 6 bases and the J gene end by 2 bases; junction bases not matched to a gene: 7. The CDR3 has 15 residues. Germline V gene sequence: CDR1 MDHEN, CDR2 SYDVKM. The full variable domain, completed using reference TRBV28 and TRBJ2-5, is DVKVTQSSRYLVKRTGEKVFLECVQDMDHENMFWYRQDPGLGLRLIYFSYDVKMKEKGDIPEGYSVSREKKERFSLILESASTNQTSMYLCASRRGQGRQETQYFGPGTRLLVL.

This clone showed up just once. The same CDR3 also results from other DNA sequences found in this sample. The chain carries TRBV2 and TRBJ1-4; 8 bases match TRBD1. The CDR3 contains 13 residues. In germline, CDR1 is SNHLY, CDR2 FYNNEI. J was trimmed by 7 bases and V by 6 bases; bases with no gene match: 4. CDR3 residues: CASSRGLSEKLFF. DNA for the CDR3: TGTGCCAGCAGCAGGGGGCTTAGTGAAAAACTGTTTTTT.

The chain recombines TRBV7-9 with TRBJ1-2, with 11 bases identical to TRBD1. Germline trimming cut 6 bases from V and 4 bases from J; bases unmatched to any gene: 10. CDR3 length: 16 residues. CDR1 and CDR2 from the germline V gene are SEHNR and FQNEAQ (reference sequence). The CDR3 loop reads CASRGQGANSLYGYTF. CDR3 coding DNA: TGTGCCAGCAGAGGACAGGGGGCGAATTCCCTCTATGGCTACACCTTC.

The chain couples TRBV18 to TRBJ1-4; perhaps TRBD1 as D (5 bases). CDR1 and CDR2 from the germline V gene are KGHSH and LQKENI. V lost 0 bases to trimming and J lost 3 bases, with 5 bases between them. The CDR3 has 14 amino acids. CDR3 DNA: TGTGCCAGCTCACCACCAGGGGCTAATGAAAAACTGTTTTTT. As protein: CASSPPGANEKLFF.

The genes are TRBV19 and TRBJ2-7; 10 bases are a match to TRBD1. Germline V gene lookup returns CDR1 LNHDA and CDR2 SQIVND (reference sequence). J gave up 4 bases and V 6 bases, and 9 bases lay outside the gene matches. The CDR3 is 15 residues long. CDR3 in amino acids: CASSLTGQGSYEQYF. CDR3 nucleotides: TGTGCCAGTAGCCTGACGGGACAGGGGAGTTACGAGCAGTACTTC.

This clone turned up a few times. The chain couples TRBV19 to TRBJ1-2; the match to TRBD1 covers 10 bases. Trimming cost V 6 bases and J 6 bases; bases outside gene matches: 7. Germline-derived CDR1 and CDR2 are LNHDA and SQIVND (reference sequence). The CDR3 extends over 14 amino acids. In DNA form, the CDR3 reads TGTGCCAGTAGACCCAAAGGGACAGGGGATGGCTACACCTTC. Translated, it gives CASRPKGTGDGYTF.

The chain recombines TRBV5-1 with TRBJ2-6; D unclear. Trimming removed 0 bases from V and 0 bases from J, with 13 bases in between. CDR3 size: 18 residues. Germline V gives CDR1 SGHRS, CDR2 YFSETQ. Here the CDR3 reads CASSLAAGIDSGANVLTF. CDR3 sequence (DNA): TGCGCCAGCAGCTTGGCGGCAGGAATTGACTCTGGGGCCAACGTCCTGACTTTC.

This clone was detected only once. The chain has TRBV6-1 and TRBJ2-5; a possible D gene is TRBD2 (5 bases). Trimming shortened V by 1 base and J by 10 bases, and 10 bases separated the two germline ends. The CDR3 covers 12 residues. Germline loops: CDR1 MNHNS, CDR2 SASEGT. The CDR3 nucleotides read TGTGCCAGCAGTGAAGGACCCGGGGACCAGTACTTC. Residues: CASSEGPGDQYF.

The V call is TRBV27, the J call TRBJ2-2; D is undetermined. CDR3 length: 15 amino acids. Germline loops: CDR1 MNHEY, CDR2 SMNVEV (reference sequence). V dropped 1 base and J dropped 1 base, with 7 bases sitting between them. The CDR3 bases are TGTGCCAGCAGTTTATACACGCAGAACACCGGGGAGCTGTTTTTT. Protein sequence: CASSLYTQNTGELFF.

The rearrangement links TRBV28 to TRBJ1-1; possibly TRBD1 for D (5 bases). Trimming left V 4 bases short and J 3 bases short, with 12 bases between. This CDR3 is 14 amino acids long. Germline values: CDR1 MDHEN, CDR2 SYDVKM. CDR3 residues: CASSWGGLDTEAFF. In DNA form, the CDR3 reads TGTGCCAGCAGTTGGGGGGGACTGGACACTGAAGCTTTCTTT.

The chain recombines TRBV5-1 with TRBJ1-1; no clear D. The CDR3 is 14 amino acids. V shed 3 bases and J shed 2 bases, with 11 bases lying between them. The V gene's germline CDR1 is SGHRS and CDR2 YFSETQ. CDR3 amino acids: CASSSTVPNTEAFF. Written as DNA, the CDR3 is TGCGCCAGCAGCTCTACAGTCCCCAACACTGAAGCTTTCTTT.